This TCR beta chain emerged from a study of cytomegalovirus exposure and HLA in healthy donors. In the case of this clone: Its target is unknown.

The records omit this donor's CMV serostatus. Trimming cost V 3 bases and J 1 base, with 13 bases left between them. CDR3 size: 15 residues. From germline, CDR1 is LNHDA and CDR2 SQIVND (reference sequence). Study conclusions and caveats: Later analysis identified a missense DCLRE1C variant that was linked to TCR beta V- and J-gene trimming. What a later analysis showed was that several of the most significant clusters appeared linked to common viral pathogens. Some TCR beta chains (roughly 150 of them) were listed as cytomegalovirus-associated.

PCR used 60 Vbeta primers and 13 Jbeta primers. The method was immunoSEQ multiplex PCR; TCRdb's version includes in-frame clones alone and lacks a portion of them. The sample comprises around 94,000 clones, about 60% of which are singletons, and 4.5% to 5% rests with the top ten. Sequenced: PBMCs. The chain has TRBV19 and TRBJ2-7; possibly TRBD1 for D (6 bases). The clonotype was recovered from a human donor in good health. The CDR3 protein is CASSMGSGQSYEQYF. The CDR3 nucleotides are TGTGCCAGTAGTATGGGCTCGGGACAATCCTACGAGCAGTACTTC. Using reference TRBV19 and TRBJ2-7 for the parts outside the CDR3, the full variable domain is DGGITQSPKYLFRKEGQNVTLSCEQNLNHDAMYWYRQDPGQGLRLIYYSQIVNDFQKGDIAEGYSVSREKKESFPLTVTSAQKNPTAFYLCASSMGSGQSYEQYFGPGTRLTVT.